The 7 T cell receptor beta chains listed next were all sequenced from one sample in a study of blood T cell repertoires in COVID-19. TCRdb's table, derived via immunoSEQ multiplex PCR, lists solely in-frame clones and lacks some. This sample yields more than 250,000 clones, of which around 87% are seen a single time; roughly 4% belongs to the top ten. Sequenced material: peripheral blood. The receptors were sampled from a man younger than 35 with active or convalescent COVID-19.

The genes are TRBV7-6 and TRBJ2-7, with 14 bases lining up with TRBD2. Trimming took 5 bases from V and 0 from J; bases not matched to a gene: 3. CDR1 is SGHVS, CDR2 FNYEAQ, per germline. The CDR3 loop spans 16 amino acids. The DNA of the CDR3 is TGTGCCAGCAGCCTTGGGACTAGCGGGGGCTCCTACGAGCAGTACTTC. This sequence encodes CASSLGTSGGSYEQYF.

The chain carries TRBV30 and TRBJ2-5; D is ambiguous. This CDR3 has 12 residues. Looked up from germline, CDR1 is GTSNPN and CDR2 is SVGIG (reference sequence). The V end lost 3 bases, the J end lost 6 bases, and 11 bases lay between the germline ends. The CDR3 region has the DNA TGTGCCTGGAGGTCGAGCGCGAAGACCCAGTACTTC. It codes for CAWRSSAKTQYF.

The chain employs TRBV30 and TRBJ2-1, with a possible D match to TRBD2 (6 bases). The germline V and J ends were trimmed by 1 base and 3 bases, with 10 bases remaining between them. The CDR3 is 14 amino acids. The V gene's germline CDR1 is GTSNPN and CDR2 SVGIG (reference sequence). CDR3 loop: CAWSGGELYNEQFF. As DNA, the CDR3 is TGTGCCTGGAGTGGGGGGGAACTCTACAATGAGCAGTTCTTC.

This chain uses TRBV7-3 with TRBJ1-2; D is ambiguous. The CDR3 covers 14 residues. With 7 bases removed from V and 7 bases from J, the gap between germline ends came to 19 bases. Germline CDR1 SGHTA, CDR2 FQGTGA. CDR3 coding DNA: TGTGCCAGCACGAGACTCTGGCCCTTATGTGGCTACACCTTC. The encoded protein is CASTRLWPLCGYTF.

This clone has just one count. The chain couples TRBV7-7 to TRBJ2-1; D is perhaps TRBD2 (5 bases). The CDR3 length is 16 residues. Trimming pared 6 bases from V and 0 bases from J, leaving 15 bases between. The germline gives CDR1 SSHAT, CDR2 FNYEAQ (reference sequence). The CDR3 here is CASSSSGISSYNEQFF. The CDR3, as DNA: TGTGCCAGCAGTTCGTCCGGGATTAGCTCCTACAATGAGCAGTTCTTC.

This clone has only one observation. The V call is TRBV7-2, the J call TRBJ2-2; TRBD2 agrees at 11 bases. Trimming cost V 1 base and J 6 bases; bases outside gene matches: 1. The CDR3 length is 15 residues. Germline lookup yields CDR1 SGHTA and CDR2 FQGNSA. The CDR3: CASSLVAGGPGELFF. For the CDR3, the DNA is TGTGCCAGCAGCTTAGTAGCGGGAGGGCCCGGGGAGCTGTTTTTT.

In this sample, this clone turned up a few times. This chain uses TRBV3-1 (or the pseudogene TRBV3-2) with TRBJ2-7, with D possibly TRBD2 on 5 matching bases. V lost 2 bases and J lost 2, with 10 bases in between. The CDR3 is 14 residues long. Germline V CDR1 and CDR2: LGHDT, YNNKEL (reference sequence). The CDR3 protein is CASSQQRGTYEQYF. CDR3 nucleotide sequence: TGTGCCAGCAGCCAACAACGGGGAACCTACGAGCAGTACTTC.